The sequence of this TCR beta chain was determined in a study of OX40 agonist ivuxolimab in advanced cancers. Looking at the study overall: Patients received ivuxolimab, an agonistic anti-OX40 (CD134) antibody. General study findings and limits: At doses 0.1 to 3.0 mg/kg, CD4+ and CD8+ clones expanded. CD8+ T cells showed, on average, more clonal expansion than CD4+ cells.

No patient had autoimmune disease or received systemic immunosuppression. To note about this clone: The antigen is unknown.

There are 15 residues in the CDR3. The V gene's germline CDR1 is LGHNA and CDR2 YSLEER. V was trimmed by 1 base and J by 4 bases, leaving 13 bases between them. Repertoires were generated with immunoSEQ multiplex PCR, while TCRdb's copy carries only in-frame clones and drops some. This sample yields approximately 44,000 clones, of which 80% to 90% are seen a single time; 2.6% belongs to the top ten. This receptor was taken from an adult with an advanced solid tumor such as melanoma, head and neck, liver or kidney cancer. V gene TRBV4-3 combines with J gene TRBJ1-2; D ambiguous. The material sequenced was CD4+ or CD8+ T cells sorted from blood, taken in a trial of the OX40 agonist ivuxolimab. CDR3 residues: CASSQGVADPYGYTF. The CDR3 DNA reads TGCGCCAGCAGCCAAGGTGTCGCAGATCCCTATGGCTACACCTTC.